This T cell receptor (beta chain) was identified during a study of patients and donors after allogeneic stem cell transplantation. The CDR3 extends over 17 amino acids. Germline V gene lookup returns CDR1 SGHRS and CDR2 YFSETQ. V lost 3 bases and J lost 4; bases outside the gene matches: 12. Via MiXCR, TCRdb re-called the RT-PCR reads, giving one row per CDR3 protein. The sample lists around 240,000 distinct CDR3 sequences; about 14% were seen once. This TCR derives from a human donor who was either an allogeneic HSCT recipient or a stem cell or donor lymphocyte infusion donor (not recorded which). It is not recorded whose cells these are; they may come from a transplant donor. Sequencing used blood, either unsorted or a sorted T cell fraction (not recorded which). The genes are TRBV5-1 and TRBJ1-1; 10 bases map to TRBD1. CDR3 loop: CASSSPGTGALATEAFF. CDR3 DNA sequence: TGCGCCAGCAGCTCTCCCGGGACAGGGGCGCTTGCCACTGAAGCTTTCTTT.